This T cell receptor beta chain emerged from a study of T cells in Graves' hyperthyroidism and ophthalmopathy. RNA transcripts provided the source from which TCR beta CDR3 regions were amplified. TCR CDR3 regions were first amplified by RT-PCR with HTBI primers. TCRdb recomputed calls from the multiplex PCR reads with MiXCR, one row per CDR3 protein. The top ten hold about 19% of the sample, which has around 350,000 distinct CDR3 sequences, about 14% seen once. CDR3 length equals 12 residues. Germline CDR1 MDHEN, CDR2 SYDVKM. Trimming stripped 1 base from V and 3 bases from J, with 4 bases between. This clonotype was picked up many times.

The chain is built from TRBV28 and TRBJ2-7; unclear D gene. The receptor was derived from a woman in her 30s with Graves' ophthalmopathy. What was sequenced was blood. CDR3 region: CASSLLVYEQYF. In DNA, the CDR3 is TGTGCCAGCAGTTTATTGGTCTACGAGCAGTACTTC.